The 3 T cell receptor beta chains given below trace back to one sample, sequenced in a study of cytomegalovirus exposure and HLA in healthy donors. PCR involved 60 Vbeta and 13 Jbeta primers. Profiled with immunoSEQ multiplex PCR; TCRdb holds only in-frame clones, not every one. Of more than 95,000 clones detected, around 79% appear once; the ten largest clones hold about 5.3%. Sample: PBMCs. These receptors were collected from a man aged 55 to 70 in good health and CMV-seropositive.

As concerns this clone: Distinct nucleotide sequences in the sample also encode this CDR3. The chain recombines TRBV11-2 with TRBJ2-7, with 9 bases fitting TRBD1. CDR1 and CDR2 from the germline V gene are SGHAT and FQNNGV. V lost 6 bases and J lost 3; bases outside the gene matches: 9. There are 15 residues in the CDR3. CDR3 nucleotides: TGTGCCAGCAGTTATCGGACAGGGGTCGACTACGAGCAGTACTTC. Translating gives CASSYRTGVDYEQYF.

This clone was seen once. J is TRBJ1-5 and V is TRBV5-1; D remains unclear. The CDR3 sequence is 14 residues long. Germline CDR1 reads SGHRS; CDR2 reads YFSETQ. Trimming removed 7 bases from V and 4 bases from J, with 15 bases in between. In DNA form, the CDR3 reads TGCGCCAGCCGTGTGGGAGGTGAGAATCAGCCCCAGCATTTT. Its translation is CASRVGGENQPQHF. The complete variable domain, with remaining parts taken from reference TRBV5-1 and TRBJ1-5, reads KAGVTQTPRYLIKTRGQQVTLSCSPISGHRSVSWYQQTPGQGLQFLFEYFSETQRNKGNFPGRFSGRQFSNSRSEMNVSTLELGDSALYLCASRVGGENQPQHFGDGTRLSIL.

The genes are TRBV5-1 and TRBJ1-2, with D uncertain. V lost 0 bases and J lost 0, with 6 bases in between. From germline, CDR1 is SGHRS and CDR2 YFSETQ. The CDR3 is 14 amino acids. The DNA for the CDR3 is TGCGCCAGCAGCTTGGCCCCAGCTAACTATGGCTACACCTTC. Amino acids: CASSLAPANYGYTF.